This TCR beta chain is from a study of T-cell memory formation after mild COVID-19. The overall study: In these data, TCR clusters were largely donor specific.

The germline V and J ends were trimmed by 5 bases and 1 base, with 9 bases remaining between them. The CDR3 is 14 residues long. TCRdb reprocessed the 5' RACE reads with MiXCR, giving one entry per CDR3 protein. The sample lists 85,000 to 130,000 distinct CDR3 sequences, around 15% occurring once. The J gene is TRBJ1-3, the V gene TRBV12-3 or TRBV12-4; D not resolved. The sample taken for sequencing was PBMCs or a T cell subset sorted from them (not recorded which). The TCR originated in an adult woman who had mild COVID-19 (a few samples of this study predate the infection). Cell type and time point are not known. In DNA form, the CDR3 reads TGTGCCAGCAGTGCCGACAAATCTGGAAACACCATATATTTT. This translates into CASSADKSGNTIYF.